The 17 T cell receptor beta chains reported below all come from one sample, sequenced in a study of OX40 agonist ivuxolimab in advanced cancers. Libraries were constructed by the immunoSEQ multiplex PCR assay. TCRdb's version of the immuneACCESS table is confined to in-frame rearrangements and falls short of the full clone set. An unresolved V gene accounts for under half of the shortfall where checked; the remainder is of unknown origin. The sample has approximately 80,000 clones on record, about 91% of them singletons. The ten largest clones capture around 7% of the sample. The sequences come from CD4+ or CD8+ T cells sorted from blood, collected in a trial of the OX40 agonist ivuxolimab. The receptor set was obtained from an adult with an advanced solid tumor such as melanoma, head and neck, liver or kidney cancer.

This chain joins TRBV6-1 and TRBJ2-5; a possible D gene is TRBD2 (6 bases). The germline V and J ends were trimmed by 7 bases and 5 bases, with 14 bases remaining between them. CDR3 length: 13 amino acids. Germline assignment: CDR1 MNHNS and CDR2 SASEGT. CDR3 sequence reads: CASTPGLWETQYF. Written as DNA, the CDR3 is TGTGCCAGCACCCCGGGACTGTGGGAGACCCAGTACTTC.

The V gene is TRBV28, the J gene TRBJ2-7, with D perhaps matching TRBD1 (6 bases). The germline V gene has CDR1 MDHEN and CDR2 SYDVKM. V lost 4 bases to trimming and J lost 4 bases, with 17 bases between them. This CDR3 comprises 15 residues. In DNA form, the CDR3 reads TGTGCCAGCAGTTCCCCGGGTACAGGGTCGTACGAGCAGTACTTC. Its translation: CASSSPGTGSYEQYF.

The V gene is TRBV10-1, the J gene TRBJ2-7, with D possibly being TRBD1 (5 bases). The CDR3 totals 14 residues. Germline assignment: CDR1 WNHNN and CDR2 SYGVQD (reference sequence). The V end lost 6 bases, the J end lost 0 bases, and 12 bases lay between the germline ends. The CDR3 spells CASRGAASSYEQYF. The DNA of the CDR3 is TGCGCCAGCAGAGGGGCAGCAAGCTCCTACGAGCAGTACTTC.

This chain links TRBV19 with TRBJ2-5; D is perhaps TRBD1 (5 bases). V shed 0 bases and J shed 5 bases, with 13 bases lying between them. The CDR3 covers 15 residues. Germline loops: CDR1 LNHDA, CDR2 SQIVND (reference sequence). The CDR3, as DNA: TGTGCCAGTAGTATAGATTCCGCAGGGCCGGAGACCCAGTACTTC. Protein product: CASSIDSAGPETQYF.

The rearrangement links TRBV15 to TRBJ1-4, with D possibly TRBD1 on 6 matching bases. Trimming left V 3 bases short and J 5 bases short, with 16 bases between. The CDR3 contains 16 residues. Germline V gives CDR1 LNHNV, CDR2 YYDKDF (reference sequence). The CDR3 spells CATSSTRTVSNEKLFF. CDR3 DNA: TGTGCCACCAGCAGTACTCGGACAGTATCAAATGAAAAACTGTTTTTT.

The chain carries TRBV6-1 and TRBJ1-6; D gene ambiguous. The CDR3 is 13 amino acids. The V end was cut by 7 bases, the J end by 10 bases, with 14 bases between. Looked up from germline, CDR1 is MNHNS and CDR2 is SASEGT. The CDR3 spells CASTFFEGSPLHF. The CDR3 DNA reads TGTGCCAGCACATTCTTCGAGGGCTCACCCCTCCACTTT.

This chain uses TRBV6-5 with TRBJ1-1; D is uncertain. The CDR3 totals 15 residues. V lost 5 bases and J lost 0, with 13 bases in between. Germline V gene data show CDR1 as MNHEY and CDR2 as SVGAGI. This CDR3 reads CASSRTYDLNTEAFF. The DNA of the CDR3 is TGTGCCAGCAGTCGAACTTATGATCTGAACACTGAAGCTTTCTTT.

This chain uses TRBV29-1 with TRBJ1-1; D ambiguous. The V end was cut by 8 bases, the J end by 1 base, with 14 bases between. Germline values: CDR1 SQVTM, CDR2 ANQGSEA. CDR3 length equals 13 residues. The CDR3 nucleotides are TGCAGCACCCTCCCTTGGCCGAACACTGAAGCTTTCTTT. It is translated as CSTLPWPNTEAFF.

This clone was seen a few times. This chain links TRBV5-1 with TRBJ2-2; 7 bases map to TRBD2. The CDR3 consists of 15 residues. Germline V CDR1 and CDR2: SGHRS, YFSETQ. J was trimmed by 5 bases and V by 0 bases; bases with no gene match: 4. CDR3 nucleotides: TGCGCCAGCAGCTTGGTGGCGGGAGTTACCGGGGAGCTGTTTTTT. Translating gives CASSLVAGVTGELFF.

This chain links TRBV2 with TRBJ2-1; 11 nucleotides match TRBD2. This CDR3 has 15 amino acids. Trimming cost V 6 bases and J 2 bases; bases outside gene matches: 3. Germline CDR1 reads SNHLY; CDR2 reads FYNNEI. Written as DNA, the CDR3 is TGTGCCAGCAGGGTAGCGGGAGGGCCCTACAATGAGCAGTTCTTC. It is translated as CASRVAGGPYNEQFF.

The chain is built from TRBV9 and TRBJ2-5; D is undetermined. Germline CDR1 and CDR2: SGDLS and YYNGEE. V lost 1 base, J lost 5 bases, and 12 bases lay in between. This CDR3 is 14 amino acids long. CDR3 in amino acids: CASSVPGPGETQYF. The CDR3 coding sequence is TGTGCCAGCAGCGTACCGGGCCCTGGGGAGACCCAGTACTTC.

The rearrangement uses TRBV7-8 and TRBJ2-5, with D possibly being TRBD2 (6 bases). The V end was cut by 7 bases, the J end by 0 bases, with 12 bases between. Per germline, CDR1 SGHVS and CDR2 FQNEAQ. The CDR3 loop spans 14 amino acids. The CDR3 coding sequence is TGTGCCAGCATAACCTTAGCGGACCAAGAGACCCAGTACTTC. This translates into CASITLADQETQYF.

V usage is TRBV5-1 and J usage is TRBJ2-7, with 8 nucleotides matching TRBD2. With 0 bases clipped from V and 2 bases from J, the junction kept 4 bases outside the gene matches. Germline V gene lookup returns CDR1 SGHRS and CDR2 YFSETQ. CDR3 size: 15 residues. The CDR3 DNA is TGCGCCAGCAGCTTGGATAGCGGGATACCCTACGAGCAGTACTTC. It is translated as CASSLDSGIPYEQYF.

J is TRBJ1-5 and V is TRBV11-2; D remains ambiguous. Deletions cut 1 base from V and 0 bases from J, with 7 bases between. The germline CDR1 and CDR2 sequences are SGHAT and FQNNGV. The CDR3 is made up of 15 amino acids. CDR3 sequence reads: CASSLGLSSNQPQHF. In DNA form, the CDR3 reads TGTGCCAGCAGCTTAGGACTCAGTAGCAATCAGCCCCAGCATTTT.

Here the CDR3 reads CASSYGGTEAFF. DNA for the CDR3: TGTGCCAGCAGTTACGGGGGGACTGAAGCTTTCTTT. V and J are TRBV6-6 and TRBJ1-1; D is perhaps TRBD1 (5 bases). This CDR3 contains 12 residues. Trimming took off 2 bases at V and 5 bases at J, with 6 bases between the two ends. Germline CDR1 MNHNY, CDR2 SVGAGI (reference sequence).

The rearrangement uses TRBV4-1 and TRBJ1-1; D perhaps matches TRBD1 (5 bases). V gave up 1 base and J gave up 1 base, with 10 bases separating them. CDR1 MGHRA and CDR2 YSYEKL come from the germline V gene. The CDR3 covers 15 residues. This CDR3 is CASSQVPGTNTEAFF. Written as DNA, the CDR3 is TGCGCCAGCAGCCAAGTGCCAGGGACGAACACTGAAGCTTTCTTT.

The CDR3 sequence is CASSQSLAGGYNEQFF. DNA of the CDR3: TGCGCCAGCAGCCAATCCCTAGCGGGGGGTTACAATGAGCAGTTCTTC. The J gene is TRBJ2-1, the V gene TRBV4-1, with TRBD2 identical over 11 bases. Germline loops: CDR1 MGHRA, CDR2 YSYEKL. The CDR3 loop spans 16 amino acids. V lost 2 bases to trimming and J lost 4 bases; unmatched junction nucleotides: 4.